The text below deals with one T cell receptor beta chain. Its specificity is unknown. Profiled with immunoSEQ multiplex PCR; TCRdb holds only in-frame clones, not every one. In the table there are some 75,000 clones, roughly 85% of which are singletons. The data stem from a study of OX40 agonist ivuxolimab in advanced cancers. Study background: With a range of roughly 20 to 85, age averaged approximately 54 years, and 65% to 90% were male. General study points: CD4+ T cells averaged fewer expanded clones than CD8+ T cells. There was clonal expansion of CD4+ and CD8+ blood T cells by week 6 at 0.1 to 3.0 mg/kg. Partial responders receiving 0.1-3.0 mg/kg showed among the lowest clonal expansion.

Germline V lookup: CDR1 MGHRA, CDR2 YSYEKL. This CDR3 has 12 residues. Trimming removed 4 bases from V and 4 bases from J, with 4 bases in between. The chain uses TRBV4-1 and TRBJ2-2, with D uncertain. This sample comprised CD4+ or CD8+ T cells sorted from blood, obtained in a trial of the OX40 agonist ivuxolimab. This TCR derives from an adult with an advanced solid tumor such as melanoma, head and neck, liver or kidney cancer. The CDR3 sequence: CASSPLTGELFF. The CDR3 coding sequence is TGCGCCAGCAGCCCACTCACCGGGGAGCTGTTTTTT.